One and the same sample provided the 22 T cell receptor beta chains below, sequenced in a study of memory CD4+ T cells and cytomegalovirus serostatus. The sort gate was single viable CD3+CD4+CD8-CD45RO+ cells for memory CD4+ T cells. Measured with immunoSEQ multiplex PCR; TCRdb has only the in-frame clones, and not every one. There are over 65,000 clones in the sample; more than 75% occur only once, and approximately 4.5% lies in the top ten. Sequenced sample: memory CD4+ T cells from blood. Every receptor here comes from an adult in good health and CMV-seropositive.

V usage is TRBV7-9 and J usage is TRBJ1-2; TRBD1 matches at 10 bases. CDR3 length equals 13 residues. The junction had 7 bases not matched to a gene; V was cut back by 7 bases and J by 8 bases. Germline V gene sequence: CDR1 SEHNR, CDR2 FQNEAQ (reference sequence). The CDR3 bases are TGTGCCAGCACCCCGACAGGGGGCCAAGGCTACACCTTC. Amino acid sequence: CASTPTGGQGYTF.

The rearrangement uses TRBV19 and TRBJ1-2; 7 positions agree with TRBD1. In germline, CDR1 is LNHDA, CDR2 SQIVND (reference sequence). The CDR3 has 14 residues. Germline trimming cut 6 bases from V and 8 bases from J; bases unmatched to any gene: 12. The CDR3 DNA sequence: TGTGCCAGTAGATGGCCCACAGGGGTAGACGGCTACACCTTC. This sequence encodes CASRWPTGVDGYTF.

This clone has just one count. The chain recombines TRBV19 with TRBJ2-1; D is perhaps TRBD1 (5 bases). The CDR3 totals 16 residues. Germline CDR1 and CDR2: LNHDA and SQIVND (reference sequence). Trimming took off 5 bases at V and 3 bases at J, with 17 bases between the two ends. For the CDR3, the DNA is TGTGCCAGTAGTCCGAGGCCGAACCAGGGCTACAATGAGCAGTTCTTC. This gives the protein CASSPRPNQGYNEQFF.

The V call is TRBV7-2, the J call TRBJ2-2, with D hard to call. CDR3 size: 12 residues. V lost 3 bases and J 8 bases, leaving 7 bases between the germline ends. CDR1 is SGHTA, CDR2 FQGNSA, per germline. This CDR3 reads CASSFLSGELFF. CDR3 DNA: TGTGCCAGCAGCTTTCTGTCTGGGGAGCTGTTTTTT.

The chain couples TRBV7-2 to TRBJ1-2; D not certain. Germline V gene data show CDR1 as SGHTA and CDR2 as FQGNSA. CDR3 length equals 15 residues. Trimming took off 5 bases at V and 0 bases at J, with 13 bases between the two ends. CDR3 amino acids: CASSPVTAANYGYTF. As DNA, the CDR3 is TGTGCCAGCAGCCCCGTGACGGCTGCTAACTATGGCTACACCTTC.

The V gene is TRBV5-1, the J gene TRBJ1-4, with TRBD1 as a possible D gene (6 bases). V gave up 0 bases and J gave up 2 bases, with 8 bases separating them. Germline V gene lookup returns CDR1 SGHRS and CDR2 YFSETQ. The CDR3 totals 15 residues. This CDR3 reads CASSLAGGTNEKLFF. The CDR3 DNA sequence: TGCGCCAGCAGCTTGGCCGGGGGCACTAATGAAAAACTGTTTTTT.

This clone was seen only a few times. This chain uses TRBV6-5 with TRBJ2-4, with TRBD1 matching over 9 bases. This CDR3 comprises 13 residues. Germline CDR1 reads MNHEY; CDR2 reads SVGAGI. J was trimmed by 5 bases and V by 6 bases; bases with no gene match: 2. CDR3 in amino acids: CASRQGAENIQYF. In DNA form, the CDR3 reads TGTGCCAGCAGACAGGGGGCGGAAAACATTCAGTACTTC.

The chain has TRBV6-4 and TRBJ2-3, with 10 bases matching TRBD1. The CDR3 is 14 residues long. Germline V gene lookup returns CDR1 MRHNA and CDR2 SNTAGT. V was pared by 3 bases and J by 7 bases, with 4 bases of the junction left unmatched. CDR3 coding DNA: TGTGCCAGCAGTGAGACAGGGGGCGCGTATACGCAGTATTTT. Residues: CASSETGGAYTQYF.

This clone turned up a few times. The CDR3 DNA follows: TGTGCCAGCAGCCTAGGGGGGCTCGGGGAGCTGTTTTTT. Translated, it gives CASSLGGLGELFF. The chain couples TRBV7-9 to TRBJ2-2; possibly TRBD1 or TRBD2 for D (6 bases each). This CDR3 has 13 residues. V lost 5 bases, J lost 7 bases, and 11 bases lay in between. Germline V lookup: CDR1 SEHNR, CDR2 FQNEAQ (reference sequence).

The rearrangement links TRBV5-1 to TRBJ2-3; perhaps TRBD2 as D (5 bases). In germline, CDR1 is SGHRS, CDR2 YFSETQ. Trimming took 6 bases from V and 3 from J, leaving 11 bases between them. The CDR3 consists of 13 residues. The CDR3 region is CASIDGITDTQYF. CDR3 coding DNA: TGCGCCAGCATAGACGGGATAACAGATACGCAGTATTTT.

This clone appeared once. The chain combines TRBV11-2 with TRBJ2-1; TRBD2 matches 8 bases. The ends lost 4 bases at V and 7 bases at J; junction bases unmatched: 18. Germline V gene data show CDR1 as SGHAT and CDR2 as FQNNGV. CDR3 length: 18 residues. CDR3 nucleotide sequence: TGTGCCAGCAGCTCATATAGAGGGGCGCGGGGGGAAGCGAATGAGCAGTTCTTC. Its protein product is CASSSYRGARGEANEQFF.

The chain carries TRBV5-1 and TRBJ1-6; D unclear. This CDR3 has 16 residues. Deletions cut 2 bases from V and 8 bases from J, with 17 bases between. The germline V gene encodes CDR1 SGHRS and CDR2 YFSETQ. CDR3 coding DNA: TGCGCCAGCAGCTTCCAAGGGAGGCTGGGCGATTCACCCCTCCACTTT. It is translated as CASSFQGRLGDSPLHF.

J is TRBJ1-1 and V is TRBV27, with 8 bases matching TRBD1. Looked up from germline, CDR1 is MNHEY and CDR2 is SMNVEV (reference sequence). CDR3 length: 15 amino acids. The ends lost 4 bases at V and 2 bases at J; junction bases unmatched: 6. The CDR3 nucleotides read TGTGCCAGCAGTTCCCAGGACAGGGCCAACACTGAAGCTTTCTTT. Translation gives CASSSQDRANTEAFF.

This clone was counted a single time. The rearrangement uses TRBV11-2 and TRBJ1-6; tentative D call: TRBD1 (5 bases). V was cut by 0 bases and J by 9 bases, with 12 bases left in between. This CDR3 comprises 15 residues. Germline CDR1 SGHAT, CDR2 FQNNGV. The CDR3 DNA sequence: TGTGCCAGCAGCTTAGAAGGCAGGGCAGTTTCACCCCTCCACTTT. Protein sequence: CASSLEGRAVSPLHF.

This clone was seen a single time. CDR3 coding DNA: TGCGCCAGCAGTCGAGAGGGAGGTGGAAACACCATATATTTT. Amino acid sequence: CASSREGGGNTIYF. The V and J genes are TRBV23-1 and TRBJ1-3; D gene ambiguous. TRBV23-1 is identified as an open reading frame with a role that is uncertain. Trimming shortened V by 4 bases and J by 3 bases, and 10 bases separated the two germline ends. The CDR3 runs 14 residues.

This chain joins TRBV7-2 and TRBJ2-1; D might be TRBD1 or TRBD2, each matching 6 bases. Per the germline V gene, CDR1 is SGHTA and CDR2 is FQGNSA. The CDR3 sequence is 16 residues long. V gave up 1 base and J gave up 1 base, with 11 bases separating them. CDR3 residues: CASSLVQGTSYNEQFF. In nucleotides, the CDR3 is TGTGCCAGCAGCTTAGTGCAGGGGACTTCCTACAATGAGCAGTTCTTC. The full variable domain, completed using reference TRBV7-2 and TRBJ2-1, is GAGVSQSPSNKVTEKGKDVELRCDPISGHTALYWYRQSLGQGLEFLIYFQGNSAPDKSGLPSDRFSAERTGGSVSTLTIQRTQQEDSAVYLCASSLVQGTSYNEQFFGPGTRLTVL.

The chain carries TRBV29-1 and TRBJ2-3; D might be TRBD2 (5 bases). Germline loops: CDR1 SQVTM, CDR2 ANQGSEA. The V end lost 4 bases, the J end lost 0 bases, and 11 bases lay between the germline ends. The CDR3 extends over 14 amino acids. CDR3 amino acids: CSVGGQSSTDTQYF. As DNA, the CDR3 is TGCAGCGTTGGAGGGCAGTCTAGCACAGATACGCAGTATTTT.

CDR3 DNA sequence: TGTGCCAGCAGCTTAACCGGGGGGCGTCAAGAGACCCAGTACTTC. Translated, it gives CASSLTGGRQETQYF. The genes are TRBV5-4 and TRBJ2-5, with D perhaps matching TRBD2 (7 bases). Trimming took 2 bases from V and 2 from J, leaving 13 bases between them. Germline CDR1 reads SGHNT; CDR2 reads YYREEE (reference sequence). The CDR3 spans 15 residues.

The chain uses TRBV29-1 and TRBJ2-7; TRBD2 might be the D (5 bases). Germline CDR1 reads SQVTM; CDR2 reads ANQGSEA. V lost 8 bases, J lost 0 bases, and 8 bases lay in between. There are 11 residues in the CDR3. For the CDR3, the DNA is TGCAGCTGGACTTCCTCCTACGAGCAGTACTTC. This codes for CSWTSSYEQYF.

This rearrangement joins TRBV2 to TRBJ2-7; D gene uncertain. Trimming stripped 2 bases from V and 3 bases from J, with 2 bases between. Per the germline V gene, CDR1 is SNHLY and CDR2 is FYNNEI. The length of the CDR3 is 11 residues. The CDR3 loop is CASSENYEQYF. The CDR3 DNA sequence: TGTGCCAGCAGTGAAAACTACGAGCAGTACTTC. The full variable domain, completed using reference TRBV2 and TRBJ2-7, is EPEVTQTPSHQVTQMGQEVILRCVPISNHLYFYWYRQILGQKVEFLVSFYNNEISEKSEIFDDQFSVERPDGSNFTLKIRSTKLEDSAMYFCASSENYEQYFGPGTRLTVT.

The V gene is TRBV16, the J gene TRBJ2-2, with a weak D call TRBD1 (5 bases). With 1 base removed from V and 6 bases from J, the gap between germline ends came to 9 bases. The CDR3 covers 14 residues. Germline CDR1 and CDR2: KGHSY and FQNENV. As DNA, the CDR3 is TGTGCCAGCAGCCAATGGCAGGGTGCCGGGGAGCTGTTTTTT. Translation gives CASSQWQGAGELFF.

This clone came up a few times. The chain links TRBV10-2 to TRBJ1-1, with D possibly being TRBD1 (5 bases). Germline CDR1 WSHSY, CDR2 SAAADI. The CDR3 contains 12 residues. V shed 10 bases and J shed 2 bases, with 11 bases lying between them. CDR3 sequence: CATGRGNTEAFF. The DNA for the CDR3 is TGCGCCACGGGACGGGGAAACACTGAAGCTTTCTTT.